This T cell receptor (beta chain) was captured in a study of human T cells and chemical hapten exposure. Whole-study context: Patients having alopecia areata, totalis or universalis were mostly female. Study-wide results and limits: Each of the donors had alopecia, so their immune responses may not resemble those of healthy people. Relative to control repertoires, expanded TCRs gave rise to significantly more large CDR3 similarity clusters.

Between the trimmed V and J ends, which lost 0 bases and 5 bases, there was a span of 12 bases. The CDR3 covers 14 residues. Germline CDR1 and CDR2: SGDLS and YYNGEE. From the RACE reads, TCRdb called clonotypes with MiXCR, one entry per CDR3 protein. Among 95,000 to 150,000 distinct CDR3 sequences listed, approximately 11% were seen once. In this sample, this clonotype turned up many times. The antigen is not known. Specified time point: patch test 3, about 24 weeks after DPC sensitization. Described treatment: therapeutic diphenylcyclopropenone sensitization with weekly scalp DPC. The clonotype comes from a woman aged 50 to 60 with alopecia areata. Some clones in this sample may be carry-over from other donors' samples. This sequence joins TRBV9 and TRBJ2-7, with D perhaps matching TRBD1 (5 bases). This material consisted of whole blood, taken in connection with sensitization to the hapten diphenylcyclopropenone (DPC). The CDR3 reads CASSVEAGRDEQYF. In DNA form, the CDR3 reads TGTGCCAGCAGCGTAGAGGCAGGGCGAGACGAGCAGTACTTC.